Sequencing of this T cell receptor (beta chain) was carried out in a study of neurological immune-mediated disorders. This CDR3 is built from 14 residues. The trim removed 6 bases at V and 4 bases at J, leaving 4 bases unmatched. Germline lookup yields CDR1 SGHVS and CDR2 FQNEAQ. In TCRdb, the 5' RACE reads were re-called with MiXCR into one record per CDR3 protein. This sample has approximately 80,000 distinct CDR3 sequences, with 5.8% found just once. Regarding time point: longitudinal time-point 2. Ten or more counts support this clonotype. What was sequenced was PBMCs. The sequence was collected from a woman aged 60-75 years with multiple sclerosis. V usage is TRBV7-8 and J usage is TRBJ2-1; 9 bases line up with TRBD2. CDR3 loop: CASRSAGGYNEQFF. The CDR3 DNA sequence: TGTGCCAGCAGATCAGCGGGGGGATACAATGAGCAGTTCTTC. Drawing the rest from reference TRBV7-8 and TRBJ2-1, the complete variable domain is GAGVSQSPRYKVAKRGQDVALRCDPISGHVSLFWYQQALGQGPEFLTYFQNEAQLDKSGLPSDRFFAERPEGSVSTLKIQRTQQEDSAVYLCASRSAGGYNEQFFGPGTRLTVL.